Following are 11 T cell receptor beta chains from one sample sequenced in a study of T-cell reconstitution after alpha-beta-depleted transplantation in children. The authors prepared the TCRbeta library with unique molecular identifiers. TCRdb re-called the PCR reads with MiXCR, one entry per CDR3 protein. Of fewer than 250,000 distinct CDR3 sequences in the sample, 6.5% to 10% were seen once. Specimen: PBMCs, mostly from graft donor cells, collected 180 days after TCRalphabeta/CD19-depleted stem cell transplant. The source of these receptors is a male patient younger than 18 who had a stem cell transplant for acute lymphoblastic leukemia, so the T cells may come from the graft donor.

This clonotype was seen many times. The V gene is TRBV20-1, the J gene TRBJ2-7, with 8 bases lining up with TRBD1. This CDR3 contains 13 residues. J lost 1 base, V lost 6 bases, and 5 bases had no gene match. Germline CDR1 DFQATT, CDR2 SNEGSKA (reference sequence). The chain's CDR3 is CSARDRLSYEQYF. The CDR3 DNA reads TGCAGTGCGAGGGACAGGCTATCCTACGAGCAGTACTTC.

This clonotype was seen many times. This chain uses TRBV5-1 with TRBJ2-5; TRBD2 might be the D (6 bases). The CDR3 contains 17 residues. V gave up 0 bases and J gave up 1 base, with 16 bases separating them. Germline values: CDR1 SGHRS, CDR2 YFSETQ. The CDR3 region has the DNA TGCGCCAGCAGCTTGGACCCTCGACTAGGGGTCCAAGAGACCCAGTACTTC. Its translation is CASSLDPRLGVQETQYF.

The V gene is TRBV28, the J gene TRBJ1-1; 8 nucleotides match TRBD1. The V segment lost 5 bases and the J segment 4 bases; nucleotides outside the gene matches: 6. The CDR3 is 14 residues long. CDR1 and CDR2 from the germline V gene are MDHEN and SYDVKM. CDR3 in DNA: TGTGCCAGCAGTCCCCGGACAGGGAGCACTGAAGCTTTCTTT. Amino acids: CASSPRTGSTEAFF.

This clonotype has ten or more counts. The chain links TRBV6-2 or TRBV6-3 to TRBJ1-1; weak D call: TRBD1 (6 bases). The germline V and J ends were trimmed by 5 bases and 2 bases, with 15 bases remaining between them. CDR3 length: 15 residues. CDR1 and CDR2 from the germline V gene are MNHEY and SVGEGT. CDR3 nucleotides: TGTGCCAGCAGTCCTTCGACAGGCTTAAACACTGAAGCTTTCTTT. It yields the protein CASSPSTGLNTEAFF.

This clonotype appeared many times. The CDR3 nucleotides read TGTGCCAGCAGCCAACCAGGGGGGACAGGGAACACCGGGGAGCTGTTTTTT. This encodes CASSQPGGTGNTGELFF. V gene TRBV4-2 combines with J gene TRBJ2-2, with TRBD1 matching over 8 bases. The ends lost 2 bases at V and 1 base at J; junction bases unmatched: 6. The CDR3 has 17 residues. CDR1 LGHNA and CDR2 YNFKEQ come from the germline V gene.

This clonotype was observed many times. The rearrangement uses TRBV20-1 and TRBJ2-5; no definite D call. The ends were cut back, 6 bases at V and 4 bases at J, with 18 bases in the middle. The CDR3 is 14 amino acids. Germline V gives CDR1 DFQATT, CDR2 SNEGSKA (reference sequence). The CDR3 protein is CSAPQAPLGETQYF. CDR3 nucleotides: TGCAGTGCCCCCCAGGCGCCCCTGGGAGAGACCCAGTACTTC.

The sample holds many counts of this clonotype. This chain connects TRBV18 to TRBJ1-1; D possibly corresponds to TRBD1 (6 bases). This CDR3 comprises 16 residues. The V and J ends lost 3 bases and 2 bases respectively, with 16 bases between them. The germline gives CDR1 KGHSH, CDR2 LQKENI. Here the CDR3 reads CASSPWDKRDNTEAFF. For the CDR3, the DNA is TGTGCCAGCTCACCTTGGGACAAAAGGGACAACACTGAAGCTTTCTTT. The full variable domain, in which reference TRBV18 and TRBJ1-1 provide the parts outside the CDR3, is NAGVMQNPRHLVRRRGQEARLRCSPMKGHSHVYWYRQLPEEGLKFMVYLQKENIIDESGMPKERFSAEFPKEGPSILRIQQVVRGDSAAYFCASSPWDKRDNTEAFFGQGTRLTVV.

The rearrangement joins TRBV11-3 to TRBJ1-1; no definite D call. From germline, CDR1 is SGHNT and CDR2 YENEEA. The CDR3 has 13 residues. Trimming pared 2 bases from V and 6 bases from J, leaving 10 bases between. CDR3 coding DNA: TGTGCCAGCAGCTTAAGAGGTGGACCTGAAGCTTTCTTT. Its translation: CASSLRGGPEAFF.

This clonotype was found many times. This sequence joins TRBV29-1 and TRBJ2-7; 7 nucleotides align to TRBD1. CDR3 length: 11 residues. The V gene end was trimmed by 7 bases and the J gene end by 4 bases; junction bases not matched to a gene: 4. Germline V lookup: CDR1 SQVTM, CDR2 ANQGSEA. CDR3 sequence: CSGRQGYEQYF. The CDR3 DNA reads as TGCAGCGGACGACAGGGTTACGAGCAGTACTTC.

This clonotype was seen more than once but under ten times. The chain couples TRBV5-1 to TRBJ2-7; D not resolved. V was pared by 0 bases and J by 5 bases, with 6 bases between. This CDR3 is built from 12 residues. CDR1 and CDR2 (germline): SGHRS, YFSETQ. DNA for the CDR3: TGCGCCAGCAGCTTGGAAAAAAACGAGCAGTACTTC. Translating gives CASSLEKNEQYF.

This clonotype was observed many times. This chain joins TRBV9 and TRBJ2-1; 10 bases map to TRBD2. Germline V gene data show CDR1 as SGDLS and CDR2 as YYNGEE. The CDR3 has 16 amino acids. V shed 1 base and J 8 bases; nucleotides not matched to a gene: 9. The CDR3 here is CASSVLGASGSYEQFF. As DNA, the CDR3 is TGTGCCAGCAGCGTATTGGGGGCTAGCGGGAGTTATGAGCAGTTCTTC.